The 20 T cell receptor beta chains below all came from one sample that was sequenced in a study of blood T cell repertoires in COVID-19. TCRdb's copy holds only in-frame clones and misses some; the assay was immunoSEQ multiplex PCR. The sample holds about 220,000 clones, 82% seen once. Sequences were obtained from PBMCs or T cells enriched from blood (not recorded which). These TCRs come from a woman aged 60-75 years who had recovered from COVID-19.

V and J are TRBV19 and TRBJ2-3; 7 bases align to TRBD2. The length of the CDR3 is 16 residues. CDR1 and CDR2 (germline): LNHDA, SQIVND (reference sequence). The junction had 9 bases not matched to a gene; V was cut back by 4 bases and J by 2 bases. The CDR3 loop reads CASSTALALNTDTQYF. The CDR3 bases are TGTGCCAGTAGTACCGCACTAGCGCTAAACACAGATACGCAGTATTTT. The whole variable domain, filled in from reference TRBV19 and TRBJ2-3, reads DGGITQSPKYLFRKEGQNVTLSCEQNLNHDAMYWYRQDPGQGLRLIYYSQIVNDFQKGDIAEGYSVSREKKESFPLTVTSAQKNPTAFYLCASSTALALNTDTQYFGPGTRLTVL.

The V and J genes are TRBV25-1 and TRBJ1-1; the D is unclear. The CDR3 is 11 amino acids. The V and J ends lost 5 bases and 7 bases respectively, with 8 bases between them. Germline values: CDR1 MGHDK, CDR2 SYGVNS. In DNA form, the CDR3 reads TGTGCCAGCAGTAAGAGACTTGAAGCTTTCTTT. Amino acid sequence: CASSKRLEAFF. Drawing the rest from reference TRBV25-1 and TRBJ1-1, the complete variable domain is EADIYQTPRYLVIGTGKKITLECSQTMGHDKMYWYQQDPGMELHLIHYSYGVNSTEKGDLSSESTVSRIRTEHFPLTLESARPSHTSQYLCASSKRLEAFFGQGTRLTVV.

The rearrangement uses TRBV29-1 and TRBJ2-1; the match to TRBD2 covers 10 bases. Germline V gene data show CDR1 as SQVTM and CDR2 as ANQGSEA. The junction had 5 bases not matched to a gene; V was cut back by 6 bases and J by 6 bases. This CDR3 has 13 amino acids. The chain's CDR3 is CSVKREGRNEQFF. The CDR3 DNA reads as TGCAGCGTGAAGCGGGAGGGCCGCAATGAGCAGTTCTTC.

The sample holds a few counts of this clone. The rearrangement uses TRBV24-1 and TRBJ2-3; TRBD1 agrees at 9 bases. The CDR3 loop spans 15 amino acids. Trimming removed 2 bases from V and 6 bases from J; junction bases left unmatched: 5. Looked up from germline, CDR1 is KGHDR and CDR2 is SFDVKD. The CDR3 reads CATSDSRQGGDTQYF. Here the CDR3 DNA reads TGTGCCACCAGTGATTCTAGACAGGGGGGTGATACGCAGTATTTT.

The CDR3 is CASSETGQGAGGNTIYF. CDR3 in DNA: TGTGCCAGCAGCGAGACGGGACAGGGGGCTGGTGGAAACACCATATATTTT. The rearrangement links TRBV7-9 to TRBJ1-3; TRBD1 aligns across 12 bases. There are 17 residues in the CDR3. The germline gives CDR1 SEHNR, CDR2 FQNEAQ (reference sequence). V gave up 5 bases and J gave up 3 bases; unmatched junction bases: 8.

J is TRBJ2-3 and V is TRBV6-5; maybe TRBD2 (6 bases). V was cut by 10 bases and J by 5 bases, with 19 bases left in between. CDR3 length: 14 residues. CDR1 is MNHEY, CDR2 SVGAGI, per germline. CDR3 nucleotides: TGTGCCATTTCGACTAGTAGAAAAGGAGATACGCAGTATTTT. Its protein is CAISTSRKGDTQYF.

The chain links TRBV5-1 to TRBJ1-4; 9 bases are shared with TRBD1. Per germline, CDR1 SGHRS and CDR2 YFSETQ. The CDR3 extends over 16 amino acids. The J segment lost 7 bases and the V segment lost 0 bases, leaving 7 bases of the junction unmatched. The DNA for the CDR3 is TGCGCCAGCAGCTTGGAAACAGGGGGCGCAGGTGAAAAACTGTTTTTT. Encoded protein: CASSLETGGAGEKLFF.

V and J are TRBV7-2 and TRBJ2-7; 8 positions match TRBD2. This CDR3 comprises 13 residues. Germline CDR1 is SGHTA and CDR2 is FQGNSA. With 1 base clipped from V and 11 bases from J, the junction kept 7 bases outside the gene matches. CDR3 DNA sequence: TGTGCCAGCAGCTTAGGCGGGGGGTCCGATAAGTACTTC. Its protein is CASSLGGGSDKYF.

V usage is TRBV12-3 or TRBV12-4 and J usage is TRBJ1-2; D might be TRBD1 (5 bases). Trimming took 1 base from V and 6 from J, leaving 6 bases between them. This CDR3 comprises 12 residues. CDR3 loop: CASSLGQHGYTF. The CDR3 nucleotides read TGTGCCAGCAGTTTAGGACAGCATGGCTACACCTTC.

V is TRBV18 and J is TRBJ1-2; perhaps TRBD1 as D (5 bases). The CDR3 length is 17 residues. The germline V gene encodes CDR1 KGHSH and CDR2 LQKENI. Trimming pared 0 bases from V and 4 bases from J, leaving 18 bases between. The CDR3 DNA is TGTGCCAGCTCACCACCAGAGACAGACATAACCCTCTATGGCTACACCTTC. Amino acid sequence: CASSPPETDITLYGYTF. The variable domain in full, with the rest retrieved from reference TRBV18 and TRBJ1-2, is NAGVMQNPRHLVRRRGQEARLRCSPMKGHSHVYWYRQLPEEGLKFMVYLQKENIIDESGMPKERFSAEFPKEGPSILRIQQVVRGDSAAYFCASSPPETDITLYGYTFGSGTRLTVV.

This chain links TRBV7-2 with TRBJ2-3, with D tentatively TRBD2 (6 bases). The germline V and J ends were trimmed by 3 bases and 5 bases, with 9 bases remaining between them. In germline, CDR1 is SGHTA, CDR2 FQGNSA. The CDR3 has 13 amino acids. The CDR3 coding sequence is TGTGCCAGCAGCTTTTTCGGGAGAGATACGCAGTATTTT. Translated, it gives CASSFFGRDTQYF.

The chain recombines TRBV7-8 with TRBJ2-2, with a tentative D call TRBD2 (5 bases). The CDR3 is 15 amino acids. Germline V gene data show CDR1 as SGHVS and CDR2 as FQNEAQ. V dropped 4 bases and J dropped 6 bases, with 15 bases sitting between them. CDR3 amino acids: CASSSVEGLPGELFF. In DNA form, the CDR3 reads TGTGCCAGCAGCTCAGTAGAGGGCCTCCCCGGGGAGCTGTTTTTT.

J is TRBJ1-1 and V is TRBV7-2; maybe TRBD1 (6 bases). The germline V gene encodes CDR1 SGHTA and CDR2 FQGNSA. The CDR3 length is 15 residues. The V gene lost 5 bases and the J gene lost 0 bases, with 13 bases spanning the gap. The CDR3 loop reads CASSLGQLMNTEAFF. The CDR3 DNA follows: TGTGCCAGCAGCCTCGGACAGCTAATGAACACTGAAGCTTTCTTT.

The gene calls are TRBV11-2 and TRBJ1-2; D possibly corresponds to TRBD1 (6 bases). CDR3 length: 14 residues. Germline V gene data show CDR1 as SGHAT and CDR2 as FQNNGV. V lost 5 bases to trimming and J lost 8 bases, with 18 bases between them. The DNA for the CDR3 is TGTGCCAGCAGCCCACAGGGTACACAAGGCGGCTACACCTTC. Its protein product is CASSPQGTQGGYTF.

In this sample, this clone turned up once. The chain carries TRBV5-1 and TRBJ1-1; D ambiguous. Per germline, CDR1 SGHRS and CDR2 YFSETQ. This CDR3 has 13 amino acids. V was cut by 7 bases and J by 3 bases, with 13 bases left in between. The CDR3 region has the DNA TGCGCCAGCTCCCGGGAATTCGACACTGAAGCTTTCTTT. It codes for CASSREFDTEAFF.

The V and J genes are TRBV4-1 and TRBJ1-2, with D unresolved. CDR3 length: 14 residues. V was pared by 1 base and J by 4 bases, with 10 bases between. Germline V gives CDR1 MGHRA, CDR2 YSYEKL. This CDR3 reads CASSQGHGLYGYTF. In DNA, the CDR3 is TGCGCCAGCAGCCAAGGTCACGGTCTCTATGGCTACACCTTC.

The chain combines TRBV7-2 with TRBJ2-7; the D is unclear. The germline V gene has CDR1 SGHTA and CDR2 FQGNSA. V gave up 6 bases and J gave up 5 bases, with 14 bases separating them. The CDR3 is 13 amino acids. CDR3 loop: CASRLSLLHEQYF. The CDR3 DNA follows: TGTGCCAGCAGACTCTCCCTCCTACACGAGCAGTACTTC. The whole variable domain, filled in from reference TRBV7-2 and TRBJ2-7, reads GAGVSQSPSNKVTEKGKDVELRCDPISGHTALYWYRQSLGQGLEFLIYFQGNSAPDKSGLPSDRFSAERTGGSVSTLTIQRTQQEDSAVYLCASRLSLLHEQYFGPGTRLTVT.

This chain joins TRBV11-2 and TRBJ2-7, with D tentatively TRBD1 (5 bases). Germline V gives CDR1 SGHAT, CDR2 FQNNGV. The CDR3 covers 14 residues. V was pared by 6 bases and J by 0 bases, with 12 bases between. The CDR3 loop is CASRETVVSYEQYF. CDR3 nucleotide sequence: TGTGCCAGCAGGGAGACAGTCGTCTCCTACGAGCAGTACTTC.

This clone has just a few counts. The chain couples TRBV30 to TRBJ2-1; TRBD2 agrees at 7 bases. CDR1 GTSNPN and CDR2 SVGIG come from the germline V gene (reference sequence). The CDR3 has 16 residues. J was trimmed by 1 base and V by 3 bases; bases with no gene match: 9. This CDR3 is CAWSDIRSGSYNEQFF. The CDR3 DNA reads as TGTGCCTGGAGCGATATTCGTAGCGGGTCCTACAATGAGCAGTTCTTC.

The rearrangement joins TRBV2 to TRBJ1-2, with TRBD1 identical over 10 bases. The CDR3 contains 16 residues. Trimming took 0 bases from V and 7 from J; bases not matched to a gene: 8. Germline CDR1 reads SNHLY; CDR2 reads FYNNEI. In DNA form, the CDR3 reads TGTGCCAGCAGTGAAGCGCTTCGGGACAGGGGACGTGGCTACACCTTC. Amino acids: CASSEALRDRGRGYTF.